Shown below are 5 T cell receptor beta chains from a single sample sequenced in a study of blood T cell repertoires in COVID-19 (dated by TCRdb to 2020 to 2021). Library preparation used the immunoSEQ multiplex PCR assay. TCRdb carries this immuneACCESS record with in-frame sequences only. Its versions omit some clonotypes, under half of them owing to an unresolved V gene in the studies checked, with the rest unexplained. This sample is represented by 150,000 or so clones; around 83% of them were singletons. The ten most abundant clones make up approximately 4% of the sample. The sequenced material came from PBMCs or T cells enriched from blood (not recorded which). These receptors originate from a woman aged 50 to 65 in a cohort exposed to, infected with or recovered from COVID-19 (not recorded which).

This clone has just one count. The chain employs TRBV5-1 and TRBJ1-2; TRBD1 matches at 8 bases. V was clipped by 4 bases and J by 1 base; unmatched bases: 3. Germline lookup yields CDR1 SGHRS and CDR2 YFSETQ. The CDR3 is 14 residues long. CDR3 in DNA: TGCGCCAGCAGCCCGGACAGGGTTAACTATGGCTACACCTTC. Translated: CASSPDRVNYGYTF.

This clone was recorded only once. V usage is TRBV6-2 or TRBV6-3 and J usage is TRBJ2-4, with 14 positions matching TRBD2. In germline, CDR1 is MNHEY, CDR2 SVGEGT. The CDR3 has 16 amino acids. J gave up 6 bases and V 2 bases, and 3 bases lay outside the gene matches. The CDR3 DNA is TGTGCCAGCAGTTACGGGACTAGCGGGGGTACAAACATTCAGTACTTC. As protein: CASSYGTSGGTNIQYF.

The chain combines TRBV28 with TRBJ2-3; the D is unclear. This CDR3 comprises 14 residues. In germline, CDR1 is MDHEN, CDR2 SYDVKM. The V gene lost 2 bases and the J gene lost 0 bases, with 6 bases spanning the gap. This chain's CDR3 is CASSLAASTDTQYF. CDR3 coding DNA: TGTGCCAGCAGTTTAGCGGCTAGCACAGATACGCAGTATTTT.

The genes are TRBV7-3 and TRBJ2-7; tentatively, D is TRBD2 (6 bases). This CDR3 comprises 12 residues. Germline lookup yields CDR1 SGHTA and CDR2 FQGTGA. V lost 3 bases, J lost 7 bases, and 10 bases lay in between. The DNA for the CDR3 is TGTGCCAGCAGCTTCACTGGGGGGGAGCAGTACTTC. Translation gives CASSFTGGEQYF.

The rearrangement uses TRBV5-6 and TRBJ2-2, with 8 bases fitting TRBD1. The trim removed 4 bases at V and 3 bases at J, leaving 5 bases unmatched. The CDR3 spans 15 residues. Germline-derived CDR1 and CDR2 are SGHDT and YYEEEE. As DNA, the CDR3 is TGTGCCAGCAGCCCAGGGGGCGGGGACACCGGGGAGCTGTTTTTT. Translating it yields CASSPGGGDTGELFF. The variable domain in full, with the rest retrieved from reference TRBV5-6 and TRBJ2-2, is DAGVTQSPTHLIKTRGQQVTLRCSPKSGHDTVSWYQQALGQGPQFIFQYYEEEERQRGNFPDRFSGHQFPNYSSELNVNALLLGDSALYLCASSPGGGDTGELFFGEGSRLTVL.